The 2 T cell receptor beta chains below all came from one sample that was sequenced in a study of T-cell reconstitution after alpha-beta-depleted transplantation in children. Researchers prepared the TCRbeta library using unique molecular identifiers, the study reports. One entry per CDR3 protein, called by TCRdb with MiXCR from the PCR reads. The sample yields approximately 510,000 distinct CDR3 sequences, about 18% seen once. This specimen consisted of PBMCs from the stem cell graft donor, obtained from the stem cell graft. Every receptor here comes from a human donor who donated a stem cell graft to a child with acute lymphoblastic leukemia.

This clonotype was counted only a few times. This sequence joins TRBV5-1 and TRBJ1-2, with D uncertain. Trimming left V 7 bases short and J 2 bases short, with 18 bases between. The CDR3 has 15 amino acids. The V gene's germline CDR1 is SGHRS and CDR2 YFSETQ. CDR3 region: CASSPLVEANYGYTF. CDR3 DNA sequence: TGCGCCAGCTCCCCCCTGGTCGAGGCCAACTATGGCTACACCTTC.

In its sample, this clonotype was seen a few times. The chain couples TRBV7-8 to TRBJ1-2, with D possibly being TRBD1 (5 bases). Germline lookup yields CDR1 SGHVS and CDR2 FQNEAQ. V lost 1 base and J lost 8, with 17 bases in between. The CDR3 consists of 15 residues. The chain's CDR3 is CASSLESRVGGGYTF. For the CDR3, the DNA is TGTGCCAGCAGCTTAGAATCCAGGGTTGGCGGCGGCTACACCTTC.